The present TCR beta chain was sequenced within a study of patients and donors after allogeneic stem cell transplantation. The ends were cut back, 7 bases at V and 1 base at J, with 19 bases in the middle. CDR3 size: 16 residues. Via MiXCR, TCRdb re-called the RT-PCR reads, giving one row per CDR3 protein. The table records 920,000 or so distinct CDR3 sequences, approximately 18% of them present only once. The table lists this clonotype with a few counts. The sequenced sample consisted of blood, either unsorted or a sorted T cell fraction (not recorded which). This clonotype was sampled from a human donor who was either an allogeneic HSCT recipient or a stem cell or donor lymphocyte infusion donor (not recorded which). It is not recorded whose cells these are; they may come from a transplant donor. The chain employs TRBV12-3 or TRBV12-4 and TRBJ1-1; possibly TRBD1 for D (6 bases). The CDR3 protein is CASTLWAGQPNTEAFF. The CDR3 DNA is TGTGCCAGCACCCTTTGGGCGGGACAACCGAACACTGAAGCTTTCTTT.